This TCR beta chain appears in the sequencing data of a study of cytomegalovirus exposure and HLA in healthy donors (TCRdb year 2017). For context, the study as a whole: In an earlier analysis of approximately 500 of the donors, 276 Gb of sequence data and 117 million unique TCR beta sequences from about 190 million T cells were reported. Approximately 300 gigabases of sequencing data and around 87 million unique TCR sequences were included in an early release covering several hundred HLA-typed donors. Of the roughly 390 genotyped donors, less than 85% were placed in the genetic ancestry cluster associated with self-reported Caucasian donors. The study aimed to test whether cataloging public T cell receptors could reveal signatures of past pathogen exposure. Using immunosequencing, the study profiled T cell repertoires from about 620 subjects and related those repertoires to cytomegalovirus serostatus. A separate validation cohort of about 110 different subjects was used in addition to the approximately 610-subject first cohort. To predict cytomegalovirus infection status, the study brought together high-throughput TCR immunosequencing, statistical association of individual TCRs with disease status, and machine learning. In a later analysis, previously published TCR beta repertoires from hundreds of donors were re-analyzed and high-resolution HLA genotyping was added so that TCR occurrence patterns could be studied. Rather than using new phenotypic data, the later analysis identified candidate immune exposures from TCR beta sequences and from how often those sequences occurred across donors. In an earlier analysis of 500 to 650 of the donors, high-throughput TCR beta sequencing was used to judge whether each TCR beta V gene segment behaved as functional or pseudogenic. Alongside the repertoire data, information on donor age, sex, ethnicity and CMV serostatus was compiled. Genome-wide SNP genotypes for about three fifths of the roughly 700 donors were used in a later genetic analysis, which treated that subset as a discovery cohort. Every discovery cohort repertoire had been produced on one sequencing platform. Class I and class II HLA loci were covered by the typing at four-digit resolution. The number of donors typed differed by locus, with roughly 620-640 for A, B, C, DRB1 and DQB1, about 500 for DQA1, over 600 for DPA1, and 400 to 490 for DPB1. Four or five DR-DQ haplotypes were handled as single units for association and clustering, since linkage in the cohort was strong. On average, approximately 250,000 unique TCR beta nucleotide sequences were sequenced per donor among some 430 genotyped donors of the cohort, with 15% to 20% of those sequences being non-productive.

The library was obtained by the immunoSEQ multiplex PCR assay. For the multiplex PCR, a mixture combining 60 forward primers for TCR Vbeta segments and 13 reverse primers for TCR Jbeta segments was used. Amplification of the CDR3 region of rearranged TCR beta genes was performed with a multiplex PCR assay on genomic DNA. On the Illumina HiSeq System, the amplified TCR beta libraries were sequenced as 87-base-pair reads. The authors processed their data as follows. In a later analysis, 77 million or so unique TCR beta chains were counted across the 500 to 850 repertoires, and around 10 million of these chains were shared by at least two donors. A nearest-neighbor algorithm error-corrected the raw reads and collapsed the reads into unique sequences, merging closely related sequences to remove PCR and sequencing errors. Alignment of CDR3 sequences to IMGT reference sequences was used to assign V, D and J gene segments. Each retained sequence needed at least a six-nucleotide match to both a V gene segment and a J gene segment. Rearrangements were called productive when the CDR3 lacked stop codons and stayed in frame with V and J; all others were non-productive. CDR3 was defined according to IMGT convention as the region running from the second conserved V-encoded cysteine to the conserved J-encoded phenylalanine. The earlier analysis of a few hundred of the donors excluded sequences that lacked an unambiguous match to a single V gene segment. In an earlier analysis of some 590 of the donors, V segments were called functional above 56.7% productive rearrangements and were called segregating when the between-donor standard deviation exceeded 5%. A statistical classification framework was developed to diagnose cytomegalovirus status using the catalog of TCR beta chain sequences. A later analysis assigned V and J genes by comparing TCR nucleotide sequences with IMGT/GENE-DB human TR gene sequences. A later analysis assigned CDR3 sequences and most-parsimonious VDJ recombination scenarios with the TCRdist pipeline. A later analysis defined each TCR beta chain by its CDR3 amino acid sequence plus V-gene family, and excluded reads lacking a unique V-gene family. As a way to deal with suspected cross-contamination and a sequencing artifact, a later analysis dropped hundreds of nucleotide sequences that were highly shared and had low generation probability. In a later analysis, a clonal expansion index was calculated for each public chain from normalized within-repertoire ranks of inferred template counts. In a later analysis, generation probabilities were computed using a VDJ recombination model fitted to out-of-frame rearrangements, and the results were checked against IGoR. Hypergeometric tests were used in a later analysis to score TCR-TCR, TCR-HLA and TCR-CMV co-occurrence, with a repertoire-size bias correction applied to the TCR pairs. False discovery rates were estimated in a later analysis by permuting HLA or CMV assignments 20 times. In a later analysis, co-occurring TCRs were grouped using DBSCAN, and TCRdist sequence similarity was added for clustering within HLA-allele-positive subsets. Co-occurrence clustering excluded repertoires with fewer than 30,000 or more than 120,000 public chains, plus five with anomalous nucleotide sharing. TCRdb provides this immuneACCESS table in a form limited to in-frame rearrangements. Some clones are lacking; in checked studies, under half of them reflect an unresolved V gene, and why the rest are absent is not known. The V and J calls and clone size are taken from that table; D and trimming were inferred from the DNA. The sample yields 200,000 or so clones; 84% were counted once. The ten most abundant clones make up over 2.5% of the sample.

As to this clone: Its specific antigen is unknown. The record has no base qualities; no much larger clone is one base away.

Points the paper makes about the study in general: Because some donors lacked HLA typing at each locus, the association tests relied only on the typed subset. Linkage disequilibrium might explain the correlated functional status among segregating V segments, but an unknown experimental factor could not be excluded. When HLA alleles, especially DR and DQ, strongly co-occurred, attributing TCR associations to individual alleles was difficult. The cohort was sequenced for TCR beta chains only, and without alpha or paired-chain data the features that could be detected were limited. A further reported finding was that TCR beta sequences accurately predicted the HLA-A and HLA-B alleles for most subjects in the first cohort. The study gave a list of under 200 TCR beta chains associated with cytomegalovirus. For the cohort, immune exposure information was limited to CMV serostatus. According to a later analysis, most CMV-associated TCR beta chains appeared to be HLA-restricted, and the HLA associations seemed to be driven largely by CMV exposure. Several of the top co-occurrence clusters appeared to be linked to parvovirus B19, influenza, CMV and Epstein-Barr virus, according to a later analysis. A few of the identified cytomegalovirus-associated TCR beta chains were confirmed in vitro to be specific for cytomegalovirus antigens. A cluster of highly shared sequence variants was judged likely to be a technical artifact of the sequencing pipeline. In a later analysis, the rate of TCR association differed among HLA loci, with DRB1 alleles having the most associated TCRs and HLA-C alleles having the fewest. It was suggested by the authors that the approach could potentially be generalized to other disease states and immunological phenotypes. Presence/absence analyses assumed roughly uniform sequencing depth across donors, an assumption that may not hold. A later analysis found that HLA-associated TCR beta chains were more clonally expanded and had lower generation probabilities than equally common non-associated chains. In both the original and validation cohorts, the classifier was reported to diagnose cytomegalovirus status with high specificity and sensitivity. Most TCR sequences were observed very rarely across donors, whereas some public TCRs were present in many individuals. In an earlier analysis of 587 of the donors, most TCR beta V segments appeared in productive rearrangements about 90% or about 30% of the time, broadly matching IMGT annotations. A later genetic analysis associated a missense DCLRE1C variant with V-gene and J-gene trimming of TCR beta chains, and an independent cohort replicated the association. The 87-base-pair reads could not distinguish some IMGT-functional V segments, including TRBV6-2 and TRBV6-3, so those segments were excluded. Specific HLA alleles were associated with 16,951 TCR beta sequences at a false discovery rate of 0.05 in a later analysis. The earlier analysis of fewer than 750 of the donors excluded some 15 rarely observed V segments, including chromosome 9 orphons, because counts were too low. A later genetic analysis reported fewer N-insertions in productive TCRs among donors in an Asian-associated ancestry cluster than the roughly 690-donor mean.

In total, roughly 710 healthy bone marrow donors made up the cohort. Cohort members were all nominally healthy when sampled, although unrecorded immune exposures were likely present. The donor was CMV seropositive and was included in the group of almost 300 seropositive cohort members. Every donor gave a peripheral blood sample, and the peripheral blood mononuclear cells from that sample were used for TCR beta sequencing. The Qiagen DNeasy Blood Extraction Kit was used to extract genomic DNA from the blood cell samples. V is cut back by 0 bases and J by 3 bases, with 4 bases in the junction unmatched. The CDR1 and CDR2 encoded by the germline V gene (reference sequence) are MNHEY and SMNVEV. From the cysteine through the phenylalanine, the CDR3 covers 15 amino acids. Here the CDR3 DNA is all that survives: 45 bases in frame from base 1.

This sequence was found in a woman aged 45-65 years in good health and CMV-seropositive. The specimen was PBMCs. The rearrangement combines TRBV27 with TRBJ1-2, with TRBD1 matching 7 junction bases. The CDR3 reads CASSLSDRADYGYTF. The base sequence is TGTGCCAGCAGTTTATCTGACAGGGCGGACTATGGCTACACCTTC.